This T cell receptor (beta chain) was documented in a study of blood T cell repertoires in COVID-19 (dated by TCRdb to 2018 to 2020). Broadly, across the study: Collaborator samples came from the United States, Italy and Spain and covered acute and convalescent phases of COVID-19. Subjects who had been exposed to COVID-19, were actively infected with it, or had recovered from it provided the deeply sampled blood TCRbeta repertoires that made up the dataset. The repertoires were released in a freely available public database meant as a resource for research on the immune response to SARS-CoV-2. Where available, HLA class I and class II types were obtained from metadata supplied by the sample provider rather than from assay-based typing. The prospective study material was composed of cDNA or gDNA derived from T cells, B-cell-depleted T cells, or PBMCs. The sample metadata nearly always contained a de-identified subject ID, COVID-19 status, age in years and sex. The samples were drawn from two sources: the first 160 participants of the ongoing ImmuneRACE study, and 1,254 subjects contributed by 6 global collaborators. The paper's findings and limits, for the study overall: How much clinical and demographic metadata was included differed by source and by participant, and the metadata was provided uncurated.

This clone was observed a handful of times. Its antigen is currently not known. Base qualities are not at hand, and no much larger clone is one base apart. TCRbeta CDR3 regions were amplified from genomic DNA by means of the immunoSEQ Assay, a bias-controlled multiplex PCR. The authors' analysis ran thus. Within the assay, amplification of reference gene primers was used to estimate how many nucleated cells each sample contained. Sequence reads were collapsed and filtered to measure the absolute abundance of every unique TCRbeta CDR3 rearrangement. For each sample, productive Simpson clonality was calculated as the square root of Simpson's diversity index over productive rearrangements. TCRdb carries this immuneACCESS record with in-frame sequences only. Its versions omit some clonotypes, under half of them owing to an unresolved V gene in the studies checked, with the rest unexplained. V, J and clone size are those of that table, while D and trimming were read from the DNA. The table for this sample lists about 190,000 clones; 70% to 90% of them were counted only once. The top ten clones comprise about 6.8% of the sample.

CDR1 MNHEY and CDR2 SVGAGI were looked up in the germline V gene. The CDR3 measures 16 amino acids from cysteine to phenylalanine. Of the read, only the CDR3 DNA is kept; its 48 bases are in frame from base 1. Trimming takes 2 bases from V and 4 bases from J, and the germline ends sit 17 bases apart. Samples from volunteer blood donors who had recovered from COVID-19 were contributed by a second Seattle source. Whole blood was collected in K2EDTA tubes by collaborating institutions according to the institutions' own protocols. For TCRbeta analysis, collaborator samples were shipped as frozen whole blood, as isolated PBMCs, or as DNA extracted from either sample type.

The sequence came from a woman in her 40s who had recovered from COVID-19. Here the chain combines TRBV6-5 and TRBJ1-1; TRBD1 is a possible D gene, resting on 5 matching bases. The sample was peripheral blood. The CDR3 reads CASSYGSGVGGTEAFF. DNA sequence: TGTGCCAGCAGTTACGGCTCTGGGGTCGGGGGCACTGAAGCTTTCTTT.